The entry that follows covers one T cell receptor (beta chain) sequence. The record originates from a study of T cell changes during pregnancy in multiple sclerosis. The repertoire was sequenced with immunoSEQ multiplex PCR; TCRdb's copy has only in-frame clones and lacks some. Found here are under 65,000 clones, around 90% of them singletons; the top ten hold about 0.6%. This CDR3 spans 13 amino acids. From germline, CDR1 is MNHNY and CDR2 SVGAGI (reference sequence). V dropped 10 bases and J dropped 5 bases, with 15 bases sitting between them. This receptor was obtained from a female donor in good health, enrolled as a control in a pregnancy study. Here the sequenced sample was CD4+ T cells from peripheral blood mononuclear cells, taken after pregnancy. The chain carries TRBV6-6 and TRBJ2-1; D not resolved. The CDR3 nucleotides are TGTGCCATCTGTCGTCTAGAGGACAATGAGCAGTTCTTC. Translated, it gives CAICRLEDNEQFF.